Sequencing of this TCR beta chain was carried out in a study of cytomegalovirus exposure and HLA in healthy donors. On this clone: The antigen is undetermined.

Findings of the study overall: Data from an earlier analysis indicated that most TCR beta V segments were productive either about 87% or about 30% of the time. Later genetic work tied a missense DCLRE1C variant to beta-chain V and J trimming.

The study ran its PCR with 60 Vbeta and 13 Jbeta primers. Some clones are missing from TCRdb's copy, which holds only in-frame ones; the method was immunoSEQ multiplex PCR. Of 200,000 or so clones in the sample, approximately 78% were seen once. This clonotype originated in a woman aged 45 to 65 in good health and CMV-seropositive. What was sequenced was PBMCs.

This CDR3 reads CASSLDTTNYEQYF. The CDR3 nucleotides are TGTGCCAGCAGCTTAGATACTACTAACTACGAGCAGTACTTC. V usage is TRBV7-6 and J usage is TRBJ2-5; D gene unclear. The J call is uncertain, as TRBJ2-7 better fits the DNA end. CDR3 length equals 14 residues. Germline assignment: CDR1 SGHVS and CDR2 FNYEAQ.